The 6 T cell receptor beta chains listed next were all sequenced from one sample in a study of T cell repertoires in cytomegalovirus infection. TCRdb recomputed calls from the reads with MiXCR, one row per CDR3 protein. The sample contains about 700,000 distinct CDR3 sequences, around 35% of which appear only once. Their target antigens are unknown. The specimen was cultured PBMCs, collected from culture after CMV antigen stimulation. The receptors were sampled from a human donor in good health (CMV status not recorded). Some clones in this sample may be carry-over from other donors' samples.

The chain recombines TRBV7-9 with TRBJ1-4, with 7 nucleotides matching TRBD1. The trim removed 7 bases at V and 4 bases at J, leaving 6 bases unmatched. The CDR3 contains 14 residues. Germline loops: CDR1 SEHNR, CDR2 FQNEAQ (reference sequence). In DNA form, the CDR3 reads TGTGCCAGCACCGTGGACAGGTATAATGAAAAACTGTTTTTT. This translates into CASTVDRYNEKLFF.

V usage is TRBV5-6 and J usage is TRBJ2-5; 7 bases fit TRBD1. This CDR3 is built from 17 residues. Per the germline V gene, CDR1 is SGHDT and CDR2 is YYEEEE. The V gene end was trimmed by 0 bases and the J gene end by 4 bases; junction bases not matched to a gene: 12. The CDR3, as DNA: TGTGCCAGCAGCTTGGAACCTCACAGGGGAATCAGAGAGACCCAGTACTTC. Protein product: CASSLEPHRGIRETQYF.

The CDR3 DNA is TGCAGCGTTGAAGGTTCGGGACAGGTGAACTACAATGAGCAGTTCTTC. As protein: CSVEGSGQVNYNEQFF. The chain combines TRBV29-1 with TRBJ2-1; 8 nucleotides match TRBD1. J lost 3 bases, V lost 1 base, and 8 bases had no gene match. The CDR3 has 16 residues. CDR1 and CDR2 from the germline V gene are SQVTM and ANQGSEA.

This rearrangement joins TRBV12-3 or TRBV12-4 to TRBJ2-1, with D unclear. V was cut by 2 bases and J by 12 bases, with 8 bases left in between. The CDR3 consists of 11 residues. This CDR3 reads CASSLRLGQFF. The CDR3 DNA is TGTGCCAGCAGTTTAAGGCTAGGGCAGTTCTTC.

The chain links TRBV7-9 to TRBJ2-3, with 8 bases that match TRBD1. The germline gives CDR1 SEHNR, CDR2 FQNEAQ (reference sequence). V shed 10 bases and J 2 bases; nucleotides not matched to a gene: 8. CDR3 length: 14 amino acids. Here the CDR3 reads CATEKDRDTDTQYF. CDR3 coding DNA: TGTGCCACTGAGAAGGACAGGGACACAGATACGCAGTATTTT.

This clonotype appeared many times. The chain combines TRBV7-2 with TRBJ1-6, with D perhaps TRBD1 (6 bases). Germline V gene sequence: CDR1 SGHTA, CDR2 FQGNSA. The CDR3 covers 19 residues. Trimming cost V 2 bases and J 0 bases, with 17 bases left between them. The CDR3 sequence is CASSLQGRGLLSYNSPLHF. The CDR3 DNA reads as TGTGCCAGCAGCTTACAGGGTCGGGGGCTCCTCTCCTATAATTCACCCCTCCACTTT.